The entry below describes one TCR beta chain. What it binds is unknown. This specimen comes from a study of T cells expressing NK-cell markers. General study results and limits: HCMV specificity of the expanded NKG2C+ T cell clones was not established.

TCRdb reprocessed the 5' RACE reads; each CDR3 protein has one entry and no DNA is given. This sample's clone table lists over 14,000 distinct CDR3 sequences. CDR3 length: 15 amino acids. Germline values: CDR1 MNHNS, CDR2 SASEGT. V is TRBV6-1 and J is TRBJ2-1; the TCRdb D gene call, TRBD2, has no DNA to confirm it. The TCR comes from a man aged 18-70 years in good health. The sequencing input was blood T cells: a sorted CD56 or NKG2C T cell subset, CD4+ or CD8+ T cells, or bulk PBMC T cells (not recorded which). The CDR3 is CASSRSGTSGNEQFF.